Below, 21 T cell receptor beta chains from the same sample are listed, as sequenced in a study of breast tumors, draining lymph nodes, adjacent tissues. TCRdb re-called the multiplex PCR reads with MiXCR, one entry per CDR3 protein. The table lists 150,000 to 250,000 distinct CDR3 sequences, roughly 29% of them singletons. Axillary draining lymph nodes of breast cancer patients supplied the node samples. Sample: axillary lymph node tissue. Every receptor here comes from a female donor with breast cancer. Some clones in this sample may be carry-over from other donors' samples.

This clonotype was seen many times. The chain is built from TRBV6-1 and TRBJ2-3, with D tentatively TRBD1 (6 bases). V lost 5 bases to trimming and J lost 1 base, with 10 bases between them. The CDR3 is 14 residues long. CDR1 and CDR2 from the germline V gene are MNHNS and SASEGT. The CDR3 is CASSRQVRTDTQYF. CDR3 coding DNA: TGTGCCAGCAGTAGACAGGTCCGCACAGATACGCAGTATTTT.

There are many counts of this clonotype. The rearrangement links TRBV18 to TRBJ2-1, with 7 positions matching TRBD2. Germline CDR1 is KGHSH and CDR2 is LQKENI. CDR3 length: 12 amino acids. With 2 bases clipped from V and 9 bases from J, the junction kept 1 base outside the gene matches. The CDR3 region has the DNA TGTGCCAGCTCACCAGGGGAGGGTGAGCAGTTCTTC. It is translated as CASSPGEGEQFF.

This clonotype was detected many times. The J gene is TRBJ2-5, the V gene TRBV5-5; TRBD2 agrees at 8 bases. The CDR3 is 15 residues long. Per the germline V gene, CDR1 is SGHKS and CDR2 is YYEKEE (reference sequence). V trimming: 7 bases; J trimming: 1 base; junction bases outside the gene matches: 9. The CDR3 nucleotides are TGTGCCAGCGGGGGTTGGCGGGGGGCCCAAGAGACCCAGTACTTC. This codes for CASGGWRGAQETQYF.

The rearrangement joins TRBV7-9 to TRBJ2-3; 16 nucleotides match TRBD2. Germline loops: CDR1 SEHNR, CDR2 FQNEAQ (reference sequence). The CDR3 is 15 residues long. V shed 2 bases, J shed 14 bases, and the junction held 7 bases outside the gene matches. CDR3 in amino acids: CASSLPGLAGGQGYF. The CDR3 DNA sequence: TGTGCCAGCAGCTTACCGGGACTAGCGGGGGGGCAGGGGTATTTT.

This clonotype has more than one count but fewer than ten. A single base separates this from a much larger clone, so it may be a read error. The chain has TRBV7-8 and TRBJ2-3; 12 bases match TRBD2. The germline V gene has CDR1 SGHVS and CDR2 FQNEAQ. The CDR3 covers 17 residues. The CDR3 DNA reads as TGTGCCAGCAGCTACCAACCGGGACTAGCGGGCACAGATCCGCAGTATTTT. Encoded protein: CASSYQPGLAGTDPQYF. The full variable domain, completed using reference TRBV7-8 and TRBJ2-3, is GAGVSQSPRYKVAKRGQDVALRCDPISGHVSLFWYQQALGQGPEFLTYFQNEAQLDKSGLPSDRFFAERPEGSVSTLKIQRTQQEDSAVYLCASSYQPGLAGTDPQYFGPGTRLTVL.

The rearrangement uses TRBV20-1 and TRBJ2-1; D gene ambiguous. The CDR3 is 17 residues long. The germline V gene has CDR1 DFQATT and CDR2 SNEGSKA (reference sequence). With 5 bases removed from V and 1 base from J, the gap between germline ends came to 21 bases. Here the CDR3 DNA reads TGCAGTGCTCCGTCGGTCCTCCTGCCCGGGTCCTACAATGAGCAGTTCTTC. This encodes CSAPSVLLPGSYNEQFF.

In this sample, this clonotype turned up many times. This chain uses TRBV3-1 with TRBJ1-5; TRBD1 might be the D (5 bases). Trimming left V 4 bases short and J 2 bases short, with 12 bases between. The V gene's germline CDR1 is LGHDT and CDR2 YNNKEL (reference sequence). This CDR3 spans 15 amino acids. The CDR3 reads CASSLRVQGNQPQHF. In nucleotides, the CDR3 is TGTGCCAGCAGCCTCAGGGTTCAGGGCAATCAGCCCCAGCATTTT. The complete variable domain, with remaining parts taken from reference TRBV3-1 and TRBJ1-5, reads DTAVSQTPKYLVTQMGNDKSIKCEQNLGHDTMYWYKQDSKKFLKIMFSYNNKELIINETVPNRFSPKSPDKAHLNLHINSLELGDSAVYFCASSLRVQGNQPQHFGDGTRLSIL.

This clonotype occurred many times. The junction differs from germline at one of its ends, possibly a read error. The chain is built from TRBV6-6 and TRBJ2-3, with 8 positions matching TRBD1. The CDR3 is 18 amino acids. The V gene's germline CDR1 is MNHNY and CDR2 SVGAGI (reference sequence). The CDR3 region is CASSHSTGATGRVDTQYF. DNA for the CDR3: TGTGCCAGCAGTCACTCGACAGGGGCGACAGGGCGGGTCGATACGCAGTATTTT.

The sample holds many counts of this clonotype. The chain combines TRBV10-3 with TRBJ1-3, with 9 bases identical to TRBD1. Per germline, CDR1 ENHRY and CDR2 SYGVKD. The CDR3 totals 14 residues. The V segment lost 8 bases and the J segment 2 bases; nucleotides outside the gene matches: 4. CDR3 sequence: CAISTGGTGNTIYF. CDR3 coding DNA: TGTGCCATCTCTACAGGGGGCACTGGAAACACCATATATTTT.

This clonotype was observed many times. The chain uses TRBV20-1 and TRBJ1-6, with 7 positions matching TRBD1. CDR3 length: 15 residues. V gave up 5 bases and J gave up 7 bases; unmatched junction bases: 11. CDR1 and CDR2 from the germline V gene are DFQATT and SNEGSKA (reference sequence). CDR3 region: CSAGSPGQTNSPLHF. The DNA for the CDR3 is TGCAGTGCTGGATCCCCGGGACAGACAAATTCACCCCTCCACTTT.

This clonotype came up many times. The chain uses TRBV7-9 and TRBJ2-7; D may be TRBD2 (6 bases). Trimming cost V 2 bases and J 4 bases, with 21 bases left between them. There are 17 residues in the CDR3. Germline CDR1 reads SEHNR; CDR2 reads FQNEAQ (reference sequence). The CDR3 spells CASSLTSSAGSGYEQYF. The CDR3 DNA sequence: TGTGCCAGCAGCTTAACGAGCTCGGCGGGATCAGGTTACGAGCAGTACTTC.

At least ten counts were recorded for this clonotype. The V gene is TRBV30, the J gene TRBJ1-5; possibly TRBD1 for D (5 bases). Deletions cut 4 bases from V and 0 bases from J, with 13 bases between. There are 15 residues in the CDR3. The germline gives CDR1 GTSNPN, CDR2 SVGIG (reference sequence). This CDR3 is CAWTYRDLSNQPQHF. The CDR3 nucleotides are TGTGCCTGGACCTATCGGGACCTTAGCAATCAGCCCCAGCATTTT.

This clonotype has ten or more counts. The gene calls are TRBV11-2 and TRBJ1-4, with D unclear. Germline V gene sequence: CDR1 SGHAT, CDR2 FQNNGV. V was clipped by 2 bases and J by 8 bases, with 15 bases between them. CDR3 length: 15 residues. For the CDR3, the DNA is TGTGCCAGCAGCTTACGTGGCGTGGGGTTCGAAAAACTGTTTTTT. Residues: CASSLRGVGFEKLFF. Supplemented by reference TRBV11-2 and TRBJ1-4, the full variable domain reads EAGVAQSPRYKIIEKRQSVAFWCNPISGHATLYWYQQILGQGPKLLIQFQNNGVVDDSQLPKDRFSAERLKGVDSTLKIQPAKLEDSAVYLCASSLRGVGFEKLFFGSGTQLSVL.

This rearrangement joins TRBV18 to TRBJ2-3; 12 bases are a match to TRBD2. From germline, CDR1 is KGHSH and CDR2 LQKENI. The CDR3 is 18 residues long. The V gene end was trimmed by 6 bases and the J gene end by 2 bases; junction bases not matched to a gene: 12. This chain's CDR3 is CASSRSGGLAGNTDTQYF. In nucleotides, the CDR3 is TGTGCCAGCTCGCGTTCAGGCGGACTAGCGGGAAACACAGATACGCAGTATTTT.

This rearrangement joins TRBV15 to TRBJ1-6, with D tentatively TRBD1 (6 bases). In germline, CDR1 is LNHNV, CDR2 YYDKDF (reference sequence). Deletions cut 5 bases from V and 13 bases from J, with 12 bases between. This CDR3 has 12 residues. The CDR3 nucleotides read TGTGCCACCAGCTCAGGGGAGACGCCCCTCCACTTT. Translation gives CATSSGETPLHF.

This clonotype has a count of ten or more. The chain is built from TRBV5-1 and TRBJ2-7; D possibly corresponds to TRBD1 (5 bases). The CDR3 is made up of 12 amino acids. Trimming took off 1 base at V and 4 bases at J, with 6 bases between the two ends. In germline, CDR1 is SGHRS, CDR2 YFSETQ. Here the CDR3 DNA reads TGCGCCAGCAGCTTGTCAGGGTACGAGCAGTACTTC. It encodes CASSLSGYEQYF.

This clonotype turned up a few times. This may come from a read error, since a much larger clone is one base off. A read error is likely, as this CDR3 ends without the conserved phenylalanine or tryptophan. This sequence joins TRBV7-9 and TRBJ2-1, with D perhaps assigned TRBD1 or TRBD2 (5 bases each). Deletions cut 1 base from V and 6 bases from J, with 10 bases between. The CDR3 extends over 14 amino acids. The germline gives CDR1 SEHNR, CDR2 FQNEAQ (reference sequence). The DNA of the CDR3 is TGTGCCAGCAGCTTAGAAGGGACCTTCAATGAGCAGTTCCTC. Its protein product is CASSLEGTFNEQFL.

This clonotype was observed at least ten times. The CDR3 reads CASSHRQLNQPQHF. DNA for the CDR3: TGTGCCAGCAGCCACCGACAGCTCAATCAGCCCCAGCATTTT. The chain uses TRBV5-8 and TRBJ1-5, with a possible D match to TRBD1 (5 bases). Trimming shortened V by 4 bases and J by 3 bases, and 11 bases separated the two germline ends. Germline V lookup: CDR1 SGHTS, CDR2 YDEGEE. The CDR3 has 14 residues.

This clonotype showed up just a few times. The chain has TRBV18 and TRBJ2-1; 12 nucleotides line up with TRBD2. The V and J ends lost 2 bases and 7 bases, in that order; junction bases with no gene match: 6. The germline gives CDR1 KGHSH, CDR2 LQKENI. The CDR3 runs to 16 residues. Here the CDR3 reads CASSPELAGGNNEQFF. As DNA, the CDR3 is TGTGCCAGCTCACCAGAACTAGCGGGGGGCAATAATGAGCAGTTCTTC.

This clonotype appeared many times. The CDR3 sequence: CASSQASRTAGHNEQFF. The CDR3 nucleotides are TGTGCCAGCAGCCAAGCATCACGGACTGCGGGCCACAATGAGCAGTTCTTC. The rearrangement links TRBV4-2 to TRBJ2-1; tentatively, D is TRBD2 (5 bases). Trimming took 1 base from V and 5 from J, leaving 18 bases between them. The CDR3 runs 17 residues. Germline lookup yields CDR1 LGHNA and CDR2 YNFKEQ.

This clonotype has ten or more counts. V and J are TRBV4-1 and TRBJ1-2; no definite D call. Trimming took 1 base from V and 0 from J, leaving 12 bases between them. This CDR3 has 16 amino acids. The germline CDR1 and CDR2 sequences are MGHRA and YSYEKL. CDR3: CASSQVGIGTNYGYTF. The CDR3 region has the DNA TGCGCCAGCAGCCAAGTTGGGATTGGGACTAACTATGGCTACACCTTC.